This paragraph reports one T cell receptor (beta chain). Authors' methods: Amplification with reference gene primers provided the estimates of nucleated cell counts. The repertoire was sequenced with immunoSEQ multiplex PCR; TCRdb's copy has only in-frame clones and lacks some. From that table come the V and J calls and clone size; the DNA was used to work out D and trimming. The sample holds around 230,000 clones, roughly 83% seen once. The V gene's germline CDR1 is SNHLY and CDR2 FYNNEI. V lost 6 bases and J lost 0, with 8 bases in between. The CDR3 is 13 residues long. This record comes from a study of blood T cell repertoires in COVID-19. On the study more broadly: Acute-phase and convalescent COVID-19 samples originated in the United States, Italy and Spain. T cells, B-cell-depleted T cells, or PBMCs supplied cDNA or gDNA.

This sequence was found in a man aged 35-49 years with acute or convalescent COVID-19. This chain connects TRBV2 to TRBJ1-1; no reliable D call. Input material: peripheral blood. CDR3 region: CASSAEMNTEAFF. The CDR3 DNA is TGTGCCAGCAGCGCAGAAATGAACACTGAAGCTTTCTTT.